These 4 T cell receptor beta chains came from one sample sequenced in a study of regulatory T cells in long-lasting Graves disease. Arm-PCR of CDR3 regions and iRepertoire HTBI primers were used to build TCR beta libraries. In TCRdb, the multiplex PCR reads were re-called with MiXCR into one record per CDR3 protein. Among roughly 500,000 distinct CDR3 sequences, 22% were seen once, and the ten largest hold around 13%. Time point noted: persistent/refractory GD, antithyroid drugs over 5 years with positive TRAb. PBMCs were the source of the RNA used for TCR sequencing. Source: peripheral blood mononuclear cells (PBMCs), taken when the disease was refractory, from a patient treated with antithyroid drugs. These receptors were taken from a female donor with Graves disease.

This clonotype was recorded a few times. The gene calls are TRBV4-3 and TRBJ2-4; tentative D call: TRBD1 (5 bases). This CDR3 has 16 amino acids. Germline-derived CDR1 and CDR2 are LGHNA and YSLEER. Deletions cut 0 bases from V and 0 bases from J, with 9 bases between. The CDR3 DNA reads TGCGCCAGCAGCCAAGACAGGGATTCAGCCAAAAACATTCAGTACTTC. This encodes CASSQDRDSAKNIQYF.

V and J are TRBV6-1 and TRBJ1-1; no reliable D call. This CDR3 region has 11 residues. Trimming shortened V by 5 bases and J by 11 bases, and 12 bases separated the two germline ends. The germline V gene has CDR1 MNHNS and CDR2 SASEGT. CDR3 DNA: TGTGCCAGCAGTCTCCCGATTAGCGCTTTCTTT. This gives the protein CASSLPISAFF.

This clonotype was seen only a few times. The V gene is TRBV20-1, the J gene TRBJ1-1; D is possibly TRBD1 (6 bases). The V gene lost 2 bases and the J gene lost 4 bases, with 14 bases spanning the gap. This CDR3 is built from 14 residues. Looked up from germline, CDR1 is DFQATT and CDR2 is SNEGSKA (reference sequence). CDR3 protein: CSARLQGLSTEAFF. For the CDR3, the DNA is TGCAGTGCTAGACTTCAGGGGTTGAGCACTGAAGCTTTCTTT.

In regard to this clonotype: A read error may be the cause here, since a much bigger clone is one base away. The chain employs TRBV6-2 or TRBV6-3 and TRBJ1-1, with 8 nucleotides matching TRBD1. There are 13 residues in the CDR3. The J segment lost 4 bases and the V segment lost 6 bases, leaving 4 bases of the junction unmatched. Germline V gene data show CDR1 as MNHEY and CDR2 as SVGEGT. DNA of the CDR3: TGTGCCAGCAGGACAGGGGTGGGCACTGAAGCTTTCTTT. Translation: CASRTGVGTEAFF.